The text below deals with one TCR beta chain. The antigen is undetermined. The CDR3 covers 15 residues. CDR1 is MNHEY and CDR2 is SMNVEV in the germline V gene (reference sequence). V was shortened by 4 bases and J by 0 bases, with 9 bases between the two germline ends. Sorting based on CD45RO/CCR7/CD25/CD127/CD95/CD27 separated CD4+ naive, central memory, regulatory and stem cell-like memory cells. The data derive from a study of beta chain features in type 1 diabetes. The isolated RNA, all of it, was reverse transcribed, so expressed TCRB transcripts were what got sequenced. Sequencing of naive, central memory and regulatory T cell samples gave an average of around 3.8 million reads. Profiled with immunoSEQ multiplex PCR; TCRdb holds only in-frame clones, not every one. The sample includes 38,000 or so clones, 55% to 70% seen only once; the top ten take 2% to 2.5%. Findings and limits, study-wide: Whatever favoring of shorter templates PCR might show would apply equally to patients and controls. More deletions and fewer insertions at VDJ junctions were seen in type 1 diabetes patients.

Material for sequencing was Tregs from blood. This TCR derives from a young woman in good health. The rearrangement uses TRBV27 and TRBJ2-2; TRBD2 might be the D (6 bases). CDR3: CASSYGTSNTGELFF. The CDR3 DNA reads TGTGCCAGCAGTTATGGGACTTCGAACACCGGGGAGCTGTTTTTT.